This T cell receptor beta chain was documented in a study of blood T cell repertoires in COVID-19. With 2 bases removed from V and 5 bases from J, the gap between germline ends came to 11 bases. The CDR3 is 13 amino acids. Germline V CDR1 and CDR2: SGHRS, YFSETQ. This clone came up a few times. Generated by immunoSEQ multiplex PCR, the TCRdb table keeps only in-frame clones and is missing some. The sample has fewer than 300,000 clones; more than 75% are singletons. The specimen sequenced was peripheral blood. The sequence derives from a man between 50 and 59 years old with COVID-19, enrolled during active disease. The V gene is TRBV5-1, the J gene TRBJ2-7; D unclear. In DNA form, the CDR3 reads TGCGCCAGCAGCTTCAGGATGACGGACGAGCAGTACTTC. Its protein product is CASSFRMTDEQYF. Looking up the rest from reference TRBV5-1 and TRBJ2-7 gives the full variable domain: KAGVTQTPRYLIKTRGQQVTLSCSPISGHRSVSWYQQTPGQGLQFLFEYFSETQRNKGNFPGRFSGRQFSNSRSEMNVSTLELGDSALYLCASSFRMTDEQYFGPGTRLTVT.